This is a list of T cell receptor beta chains from one sample in a study of cytomegalovirus exposure and HLA in healthy donors. This table comes from immunoSEQ multiplex PCR, and its TCRdb copy is limited to in-frame clones, with some not included. This sample yields 150,000 to 200,000 clones, of which around 81% are seen a single time; 1.5% to 2% belongs to the top ten. The sample taken for sequencing was PBMCs. These receptors all stem from a young man in good health and CMV-seronegative. Both conserved end residues are part of each CDR3. D genes are given only for firm matches. Size is omitted from some rows. Given values are once, few, many or a class for expanded clones.

>TRBD1|TRBV29-1|TRBJ1-4|NA
TGCAGCGTCAGATTCCAGGACAGGGAAATTGAAAAACTGTTTTTT
CSVRFQDREIEKLFF
>TRBD1|TRBV29-1|TRBJ1-1|NA
TGCAGCGTTGCGACAGGGCATACTGAAGCTTTCTTT
CSVATGHTEAFF
>NA|TRBV28|TRBJ1-2|few
TGTGCCAGCAGTCCAGGGACACCGAACTATGGCTACACCTTC
CASSPGTPNYGYTF
>TRBD2|TRBV10-1|TRBJ2-1|NA
TGCGCCCAATTACCGGGACTAGCGGGAGACAATGAGCAGTTCTTC
CAQLPGLAGDNEQFF
>TRBD1|TRBV7-9|TRBJ1-4|once
TGTGCCAGCAGCTTGGCAGCCGGGACAGTTAATGAAAAACTGTTTTTT
CASSLAAGTVNEKLFF
>NA|TRBV5-4|TRBJ1-5|NA
TGTGCCAGCAGCTTGTCCCCAGGGCTCAGCAATCAGCCCCAGCATTTT
CASSLSPGLSNQPQHF
>NA|TRBV9|TRBJ2-2|NA
TGTGCCAGCAGCCCCCGTGGGGGGACCAACACCGGGGAGCTGTTTTTT
CASSPRGGTNTGELFF
>NA|TRBV5-1|TRBJ2-5|NA
TGCGCCAGCAGCTTGTCGGGAAACCAAGAGACCCAGTACTTC
CASSLSGNQETQYF
>TRBD1|TRBV6-6|TRBJ1-5|NA
TGTGCCAGCAGTGACAGGGTTTCAAATCAGCCCCAGCATTTT
CASSDRVSNQPQHF
>TRBD1|TRBV28|TRBJ1-2|NA
TGTGCCAGCCGCCCGAGGGGGCGCATCTATGGCTACACCTTC
CASRPRGRIYGYTF
>NA|TRBV28|TRBJ2-1|NA
TGTGCCAGCAGTTTGGTGGCGGGCCAAAACCAGTTCTTC
CASSLVAGQNQFF
>NA|TRBV7-6|TRBJ2-2|NA
TGTGCCAGCAGTCCCGGGACCAGGGGAACCGGGGAGCTGTTTTTT
CASSPGTRGTGELFF
>TRBD1|TRBV4-1|TRBJ1-1|few
TGCGCCAGCAGCCACTTAGGACGGGGACAGGGCATAGGCACTGAAGCTTTCTTT
CASSHLGRGQGIGTEAFF
>TRBD1|TRBV2|TRBJ1-2|NA
TGTGCCAGCAGTGAATGGACAGGGACCAAATTTAACTATGGCTACACCTTC
CASSEWTGTKFNYGYTF
>NA|TRBV7-9|TRBJ2-2|NA
TGTGCCAGCAGCACTCCGGGACATACGAACACCGGGGAGCTGTTTTTT
CASSTPGHTNTGELFF
>TRBD1|TRBV27|TRBJ1-5|few
TGTGCCAGCAGTAGACAGGGTTACAATCAGCCCCAGCATTTT
CASSRQGYNQPQHF
>TRBD2|TRBV9|TRBJ2-5|NA
TGTGCCAGCAATAGCGGGAAAGAGACCCAGTACTTC
CASNSGKETQYF
>NA|TRBV5-8|TRBJ2-7|NA
TGTGCCAGCAGCCCTAGACTAGGGGACTTC
CASSPRLGDF
>NA|TRBV9|TRBJ2-6|NA
TGTGCCAGCAGCGCGCGGGGTGGTGGGGCCAACGTCCTGACTTTC
CASSARGGGANVLTF
>NA|TRBV28|TRBJ1-1|NA
TGTGCCAGCAGTTTATGGGGGCCAACGAACACTGAAGCTTTCTTT
CASSLWGPTNTEAFF
>NA|TRBV7-9|TRBJ2-7|NA
TGTGCCAGCAGCCCGACAGGATTGTCCACCTCCGACGAGCAGTACTTC
CASSPTGLSTSDEQYF
>NA|TRBV10-3|TRBJ1-1|NA
TGTGCCATCAGTGCGACAGGGAACACTGAAGCTTTCTTT
CAISATGNTEAFF
>TRBD2|TRBV6-5|TRBJ2-3|NA
TGTGCCAGCAGTTCGACTAGCGGTAGCACAGATACGCAGTATTTT
CASSSTSGSTDTQYF
>NA|TRBV28|TRBJ2-7|NA
TGTGCCAGCAGTTTAGCTGGACTAAGGTCTAGGGAGCAGTACTTC
CASSLAGLRSREQYF
>NA|TRBV4-1|TRBJ2-7|once
TGCGCCAGCAGCCAAGGTAGTAGCGGCCTGGGGGAGCAGTACTTC
CASSQGSSGLGEQYF
>NA|TRBV7-3|TRBJ2-7|few
TGTGCCAGCAGTCAACACGCCAGGGCCGATCAGTACTTC
CASSQHARADQYF
>TRBD1|TRBV11-3|TRBJ2-3|NA
TGTGCCAGCAGCTTAGCACAGGGGGCCACAGATACGCAGTATTTT
CASSLAQGATDTQYF
>TRBD1|TRBV6-5|TRBJ2-1|few
TGTGCCAGCAGTTCCGTTGACAGGGGACAGTTCTTC
CASSSVDRGQFF